These T cell receptor beta chains were read from a single sample in a study of T-cell reconstitution after alpha-beta-depleted transplantation in children. MiXCR, run by TCRdb on the PCR reads, gives a single entry per CDR3 protein. Seen here are hundreds of thousands of distinct CDR3 sequences, approximately 9.6% observed once, and the top ten hold roughly 9.1%. Source: PBMCs from the stem cell graft donor, taken from the stem cell graft. Receptors were obtained from a human donor who donated a stem cell graft to a child with SCID. CDR3s include the opening cysteine and the closing phenylalanine or tryptophan. The order of the fields is V gene, clone size, D gene, J gene, CDR3 protein, CDR3 DNA. A D gene is named only where the DNA matches it firmly. Only part of the rows carry a size: once, few, many, or a class if the clone is expanded.

TRBV6-5	many	.	TRBJ1-2	CASSYTPSGDGYTF	TGTGCCAGCAGTTACACGCCCTCTGGGGATGGCTACACCTTC
TRBV6-1	few	TRBD1	TRBJ2-7	CASSPQGDWTSWGEQYF	TGTGCCAGCAGTCCCCAGGGGGATTGGACTTCTTGGGGCGAGCAGTACTTC
TRBV12-3/TRBV12-4	.	.	TRBJ2-5	CASSNPGREGETQYF	TGTGCCAGCAGCAACCCCGGGAGAGAAGGCGAGACCCAGTACTTC
TRBV15	few	.	TRBJ1-5	CATSRADRNLYSNQPQHF	TGTGCCACCAGCAGAGCGGACCGAAACTTATATAGCAATCAGCCCCAGCATTTT
TRBV4-1	few	.	TRBJ1-3	CASSPRNGNTIYF	TGCGCCAGCAGCCCCCGGAACGGAAACACCATATATTTT
TRBV18	few	.	TRBJ1-5	CASSPGDGGNQPQHF	TGTGCCAGCTCACCGGGGGACGGCGGCAATCAGCCCCAGCATTTT
TRBV5-1	many	.	TRBJ2-2	CASSPLVSNTGELFF	TGCGCCAGCAGCCCTCTTGTCAGCAACACCGGGGAGCTGTTTTTT
TRBV5-1	few	.	TRBJ2-7	CASSLSGFVDEQYF	TGCGCCAGCAGCTTGTCAGGGTTCGTCGACGAGCAGTACTTC
TRBV5-6	few	.	TRBJ1-2	CASSRDTGYGYTF	TGTGCCAGCAGCCGGGACACGGGCTATGGCTACACCTTC
TRBV6-1	.	TRBD1	TRBJ1-2	CASSGTGKANYGYTF	TGTGCCAGCAGTGGGACAGGGAAGGCTAACTATGGCTACACCTTC
TRBV29-1	.	TRBD1	TRBJ2-3	CSVFGPTGWSDTQYF	TGCAGCGTTTTCGGCCCGACAGGGTGGTCAGATACGCAGTATTTT
TRBV2	.	.	TRBJ2-3	CASSEGVITSTDTQYF	TGTGCCAGCAGTGAAGGAGTCATAACTAGCACAGATACGCAGTATTTT
TRBV10-3	.	.	TRBJ1-2	CAISESGTAYGYTF	TGTGCCATCAGTGAGTCGGGGACGGCGTATGGCTACACCTTC
TRBV18	few	TRBD2	TRBJ2-1	CASSPQSSLAGGPKGFF	TGTGCCAGCTCACCACAATCCTCACTAGCGGGGGGCCCTAAGGGGTTCTTC
TRBV4-1	few	TRBD1	TRBJ2-3	CASSQEPWTGGTDTQYF	TGCGCCAGCAGCCAAGAACCCTGGACAGGGGGCACAGATACGCAGTATTTT
TRBV7-9	few	TRBD1	TRBJ1-5	CASSPPGTGNQPQHF	TGTGCCAGCAGCCCCCCCGGGACAGGGAATCAGCCCCAGCATTTT
TRBV5-1	many	TRBD1	TRBJ2-2	CASSFRDRDAGELFF	TGCGCCAGCAGCTTCCGGGACAGGGACGCCGGGGAGCTGTTTTTT
TRBV20-1	.	.	TRBJ1-4	CRVQGPNEKLFF	TGCAGAGTACAGGGTCCTAATGAAAAACTGTTTTTT
TRBV12-3/TRBV12-4	few	.	TRBJ2-3	CASTPGDTVGTDTQYF	TGTGCCAGCACCCCAGGGGACACCGTGGGCACAGATACGCAGTATTTT
TRBV5-1	few	TRBD2	TRBJ2-2	CASSLEPSGGNTGELFF	TGCGCCAGCAGCTTGGAGCCTAGCGGGGGGAACACCGGGGAGCTGTTTTTT
TRBV9	.	.	TRBJ2-7	CASSVGLGGSYEQYF	TGTGCCAGCAGCGTAGGACTAGGGGGCTCCTACGAGCAGTACTTC
TRBV10-3	many	.	TRBJ2-5	CAIGGEYQETQYF	TGTGCCATCGGTGGAGAATACCAAGAGACCCAGTACTTC
TRBV11-2	.	TRBD1	TRBJ1-5	CASSSLGQGAGQPQHF	TGTGCCAGCAGCTCCTTGGGACAGGGGGCGGGACAGCCCCAGCATTTT
TRBV25-1	many	.	TRBJ1-2	CATFGNYGYTF	TGTGCCACCTTTGGTAACTATGGCTACACCTTC
TRBV4-1	few	.	TRBJ2-3	CASTDRDTQYF	TGCGCCAGCACCGACAGAGATACGCAGTATTTT
TRBV20-1	few	.	TRBJ1-2	CSAITVSDYGYTF	TGCAGTGCTATAACAGTATCAGACTATGGCTACACCTTC
TRBV7-8	few	TRBD1	TRBJ1-5	CASSIRQGGWQPQHF	TGTGCCAGCAGCATCCGCCAGGGGGGTTGGCAGCCCCAGCATTTT
TRBV20-1	few	.	TRBJ2-5	CSASSKSRAETQYF	TGCAGTGCTAGCTCGAAAAGCAGGGCAGAGACCCAGTACTTC
TRBV29-1	many	.	TRBJ2-5	CSVEGAGRETQYF	TGCAGCGTTGAAGGGGCAGGAAGAGAGACCCAGTACTTC
TRBV5-1	many	TRBD1	TRBJ2-3	CASSSDRGQTDTQYF	TGCGCCAGCAGCTCCGACAGGGGGCAAACAGATACGCAGTATTTT
TRBV7-3	few	.	TRBJ2-2	CASGSNTGELFF	TGTGCCAGCGGCAGTAACACCGGGGAGCTGTTTTTT
TRBV12-3/TRBV12-4	.	TRBD1	TRBJ2-7	CASSPPGQGSKQYF	TGTGCCAGCAGCCCGCCCGGACAGGGGTCAAAGCAGTACTTC
TRBV7-9	many	.	TRBJ2-3	CASSPDTSPAGADTQYF	TGTGCCAGCAGCCCAGATACTAGTCCAGCAGGGGCGGATACGCAGTATTTT
TRBV13	many	.	TRBJ2-1	CASRHRQAYNEQFF	TGTGCCAGCAGGCATCGACAGGCATACAATGAGCAGTTCTTC
TRBV6-5	.	.	TRBJ2-7	CASSYSRDVGYEQYF	TGTGCCAGCAGTTACTCCAGAGATGTTGGATACGAGCAGTACTTC